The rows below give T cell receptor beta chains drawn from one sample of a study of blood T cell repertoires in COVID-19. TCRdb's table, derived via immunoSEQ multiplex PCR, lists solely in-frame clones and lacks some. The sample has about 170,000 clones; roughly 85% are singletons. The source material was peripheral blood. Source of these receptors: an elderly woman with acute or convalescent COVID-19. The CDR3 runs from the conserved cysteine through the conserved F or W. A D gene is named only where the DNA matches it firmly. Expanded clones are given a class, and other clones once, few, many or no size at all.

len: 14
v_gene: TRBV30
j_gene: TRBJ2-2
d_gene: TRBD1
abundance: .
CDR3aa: CAWSKGQYTGELFF
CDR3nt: TGTGCCTGGTCTAAGGGACAGTACACCGGGGAGCTGTTTTTT

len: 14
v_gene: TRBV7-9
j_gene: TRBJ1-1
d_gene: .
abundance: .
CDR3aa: CASSVSAPGTEAFF
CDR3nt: TGTGCCAGCAGCGTCTCGGCCCCGGGGACTGAAGCTTTCTTT

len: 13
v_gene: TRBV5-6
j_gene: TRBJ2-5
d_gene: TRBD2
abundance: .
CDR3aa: CASSSGGVGTQYF
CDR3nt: TGTGCCAGCAGCTCCGGGGGGGTCGGGACCCAGTACTTC

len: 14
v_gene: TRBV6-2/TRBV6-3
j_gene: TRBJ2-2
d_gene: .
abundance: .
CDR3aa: CASSYLVTTGELFF
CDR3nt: TGTGCCAGCAGTTACCTAGTTACGACCGGGGAGCTGTTTTTT

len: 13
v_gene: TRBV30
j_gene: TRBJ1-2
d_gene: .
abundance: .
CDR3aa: CAWSVSGAVGYTF
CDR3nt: TGTGCCTGGAGTGTATCAGGGGCGGTTGGCTACACCTTC

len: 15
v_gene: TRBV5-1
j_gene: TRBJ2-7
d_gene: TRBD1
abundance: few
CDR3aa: CASSLEQGGSYEQYF
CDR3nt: TGCGCCAGCAGCTTGGAACAGGGGGGTTCCTACGAGCAGTACTTC

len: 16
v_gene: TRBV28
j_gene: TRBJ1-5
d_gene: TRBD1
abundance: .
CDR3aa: CASRSPRQGGNQPQHF
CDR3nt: TGTGCCAGCAGATCGCCCCGACAGGGAGGTAATCAGCCCCAGCATTTT

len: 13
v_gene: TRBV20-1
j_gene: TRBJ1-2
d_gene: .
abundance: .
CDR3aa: CSASLQGRDGYTF
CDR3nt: TGCAGTGCTAGTTTGCAGGGGAGGGATGGCTACACCTTC

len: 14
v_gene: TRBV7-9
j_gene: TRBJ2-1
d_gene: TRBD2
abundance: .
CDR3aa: CASSLTSGYNEQFF
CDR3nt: TGTGCCAGCAGCTTGACTAGCGGGTACAATGAGCAGTTCTTC

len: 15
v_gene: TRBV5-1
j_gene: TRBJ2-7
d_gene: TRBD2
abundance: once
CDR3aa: CASSLVPGGAYEQYF
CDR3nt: TGCGCCAGCAGCTTGGTACCGGGAGGAGCCTACGAGCAGTACTTC

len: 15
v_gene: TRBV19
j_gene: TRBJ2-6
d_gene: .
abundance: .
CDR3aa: CASSPIQTGANVLTF
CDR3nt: TGTGCCAGTAGTCCCATCCAAACTGGGGCCAACGTCCTGACTTTC

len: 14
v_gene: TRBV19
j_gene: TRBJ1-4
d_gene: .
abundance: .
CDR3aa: CASSISQGNEKLFF
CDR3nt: TGTGCCAGTAGTATCTCACAGGGAAATGAAAAACTGTTTTTT

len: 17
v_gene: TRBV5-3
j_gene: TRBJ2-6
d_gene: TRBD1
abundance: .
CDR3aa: CARSGGQGRSGANVLTF
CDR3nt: TGTGCCAGAAGCGGGGGACAGGGGAGGTCTGGGGCCAACGTCCTGACTTTC

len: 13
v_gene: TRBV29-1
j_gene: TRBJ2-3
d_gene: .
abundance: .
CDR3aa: CSVDWGTSDTQYF
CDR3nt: TGCAGCGTTGACTGGGGGACTTCAGATACGCAGTATTTT

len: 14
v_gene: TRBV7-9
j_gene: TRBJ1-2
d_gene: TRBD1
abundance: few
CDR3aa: CASSHNLQGSGYTF
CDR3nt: TGTGCCAGCAGTCATAATTTACAGGGGTCTGGCTACACCTTC

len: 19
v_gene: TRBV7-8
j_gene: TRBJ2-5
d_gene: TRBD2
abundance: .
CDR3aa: CASSLKRDHLVGMQETQYF
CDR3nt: TGTGCCAGCAGCTTAAAGCGGGACCACCTCGTTGGGATGCAAGAGACCCAGTACTTC

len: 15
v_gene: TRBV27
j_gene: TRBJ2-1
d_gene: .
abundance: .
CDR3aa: CASSFSPGLLDEQFF
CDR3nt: TGTGCCAGCAGTTTCTCCCCGGGACTCCTTGATGAGCAGTTCTTC

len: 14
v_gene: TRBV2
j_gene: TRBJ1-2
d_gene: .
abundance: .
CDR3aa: CASSGQGGPYGYTF
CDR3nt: TGTGCCAGCAGTGGCCAGGGAGGCCCCTATGGCTACACCTTC

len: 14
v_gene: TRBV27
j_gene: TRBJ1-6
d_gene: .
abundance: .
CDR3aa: CASSFGSYNSPLHF
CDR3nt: TGTGCCAGCAGTTTTGGGAGCTATAATTCACCCCTCCACTTT

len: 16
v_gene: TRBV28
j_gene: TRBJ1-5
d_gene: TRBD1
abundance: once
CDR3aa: CASSLRTTGGNQPQHF
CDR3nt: TGTGCCAGCAGTCTGCGGACCACAGGGGGCAATCAGCCCCAGCATTTT

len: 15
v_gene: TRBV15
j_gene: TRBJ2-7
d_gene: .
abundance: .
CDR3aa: CATSSGESNIYEQYF
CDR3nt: TGTGCCACCAGCTCAGGGGAAAGCAACATCTACGAGCAGTACTTC

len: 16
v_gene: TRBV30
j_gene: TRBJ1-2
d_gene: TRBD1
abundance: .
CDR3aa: CAWSRDSRRLDYGYTF
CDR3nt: TGTGCCTGGAGCCGGGACAGTCGACGGCTGGACTATGGCTACACCTTC

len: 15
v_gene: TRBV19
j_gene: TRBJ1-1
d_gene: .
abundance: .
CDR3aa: CASTFAQQGRPEAFF
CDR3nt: TGTGCCAGTACATTCGCCCAACAGGGCCGGCCTGAAGCTTTCTTT

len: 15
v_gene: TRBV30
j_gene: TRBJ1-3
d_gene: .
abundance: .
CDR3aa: CAWRGQRISGNTIYF
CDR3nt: TGTGCCTGGAGGGGACAACGCATCTCTGGAAACACCATATATTTT

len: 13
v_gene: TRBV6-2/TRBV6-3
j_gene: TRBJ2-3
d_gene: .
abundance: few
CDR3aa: CASSYGGPDTQYF
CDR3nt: TGTGCCAGCAGTTACGGGGGCCCAGATACGCAGTATTTT

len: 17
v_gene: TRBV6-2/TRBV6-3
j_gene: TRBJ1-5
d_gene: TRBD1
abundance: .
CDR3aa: CASSSPRDRAPPGPQHF
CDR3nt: TGTGCCAGCAGTTCACCCCGAGACAGGGCCCCTCCCGGGCCCCAGCATTTT

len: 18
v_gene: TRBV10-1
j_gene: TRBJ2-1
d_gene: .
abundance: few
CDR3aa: CASSESKAGASSYNEQFF
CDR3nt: TGCGCCAGCAGTGAGTCGAAGGCGGGCGCGAGCTCCTACAATGAGCAGTTCTTC

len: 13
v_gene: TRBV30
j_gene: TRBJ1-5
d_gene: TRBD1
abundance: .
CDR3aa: CAWEGQRNQPQHF
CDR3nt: TGTGCCTGGGAGGGACAGCGCAATCAGCCCCAGCATTTT

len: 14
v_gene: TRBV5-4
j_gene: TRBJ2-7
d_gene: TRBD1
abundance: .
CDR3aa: CASRDDRGSYEQYF
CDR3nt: TGTGCCAGCAGAGATGACAGGGGGTCCTACGAGCAGTACTTC

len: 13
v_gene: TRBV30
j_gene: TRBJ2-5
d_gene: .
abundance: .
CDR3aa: CAWSWAEQETQYF
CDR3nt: TGTGCCTGGAGTTGGGCAGAGCAAGAGACCCAGTACTTC

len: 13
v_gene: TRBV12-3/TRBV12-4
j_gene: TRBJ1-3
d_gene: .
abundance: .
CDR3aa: CASTPESGNTIYF
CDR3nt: TGTGCCAGCACGCCCGAGTCTGGAAACACCATATATTTT

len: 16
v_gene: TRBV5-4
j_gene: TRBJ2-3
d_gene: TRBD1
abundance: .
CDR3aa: CASSLGDRGLGDTQYF
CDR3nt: TGTGCCAGCAGCTTGGGAGACAGGGGGCTTGGAGATACGCAGTATTTT

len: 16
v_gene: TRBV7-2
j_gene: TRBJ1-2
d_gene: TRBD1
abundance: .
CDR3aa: CASSPRTGASNYGYTF
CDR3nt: TGTGCCAGCAGCCCTAGGACAGGGGCCTCTAACTATGGCTACACCTTC

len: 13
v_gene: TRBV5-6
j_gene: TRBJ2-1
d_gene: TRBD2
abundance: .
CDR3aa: CASSVGTSYEQFF
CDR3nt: TGTGCCAGCAGCGTGGGGACTAGCTATGAGCAGTTCTTC

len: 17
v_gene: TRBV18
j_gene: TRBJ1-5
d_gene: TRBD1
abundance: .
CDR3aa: CASSPIGQGKGYQPQHF
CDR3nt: TGTGCCAGCTCACCAATAGGACAGGGGAAAGGGTATCAGCCCCAGCATTTT

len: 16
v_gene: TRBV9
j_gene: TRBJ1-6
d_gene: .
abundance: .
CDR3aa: CASSGAFHSYNSPLHF
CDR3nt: TGTGCCAGCAGCGGAGCTTTCCACTCCTATAATTCACCCCTCCACTTT

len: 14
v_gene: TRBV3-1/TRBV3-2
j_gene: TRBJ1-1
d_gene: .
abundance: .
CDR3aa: CASSQAGQSSEAFF
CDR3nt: TGTGCCAGCAGCCAAGCTGGACAGTCGAGTGAAGCTTTCTTT

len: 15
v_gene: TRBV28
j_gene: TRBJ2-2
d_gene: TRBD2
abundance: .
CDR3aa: CASARGGGNTGELFF
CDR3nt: TGTGCCAGCGCCCGCGGGGGAGGGAACACCGGGGAGCTGTTTTTT

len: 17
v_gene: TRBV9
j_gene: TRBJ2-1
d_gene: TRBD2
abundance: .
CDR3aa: CASSKGLAGHSYNEQFF
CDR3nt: TGTGCCAGCAGCAAGGGACTAGCGGGCCACTCCTACAATGAGCAGTTCTTC

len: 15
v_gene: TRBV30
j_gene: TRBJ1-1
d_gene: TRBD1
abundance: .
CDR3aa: CAWSKGQGYLAEAFF
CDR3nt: TGTGCCTGGAGTAAAGGACAGGGCTACCTTGCTGAAGCTTTCTTT

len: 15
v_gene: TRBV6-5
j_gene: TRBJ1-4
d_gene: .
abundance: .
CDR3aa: CASQMRGGTNEKLFF
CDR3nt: TGTGCCAGTCAGATGCGGGGAGGAACTAATGAAAAACTGTTTTTT

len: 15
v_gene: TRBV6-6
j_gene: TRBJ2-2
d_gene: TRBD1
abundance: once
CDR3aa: CASSRDRLNTGELFF
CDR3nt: TGTGCCAGCAGTCGGGACAGATTGAACACCGGGGAGCTGTTTTTT

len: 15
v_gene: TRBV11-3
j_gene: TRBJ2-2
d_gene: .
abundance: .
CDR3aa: CASSAGGLPNRELFF
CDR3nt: TGTGCCAGCAGCGCCGGGGGACTGCCCAACCGGGAGCTGTTTTTT